This TCR beta chain is from a study of blood T cell repertoires in COVID-19. Between the trimmed V and J ends, which lost 0 bases and 4 bases, there was a span of 6 bases. This CDR3 is 13 amino acids long. Germline V lookup: CDR1 LNHDA, CDR2 SQIVND (reference sequence). The authors' processing: For nucleated cells, counts were estimated from reference gene primer amplification. Clones were read by immunoSEQ multiplex PCR, and TCRdb kept only the in-frame ones, dropping some. V, J and clone size derive from that table, while D and trimming were established from the DNA sequence. This table holds just over 150,000 clones, around 93% found once.

Specimen: peripheral blood. The sequence came from a man between 25 and 39 years old with COVID-19, enrolled during active disease. The chain carries TRBV19 and TRBJ1-2; D not certain. DNA for the CDR3: TGTGCCAGTAGTATAGAAGAGGTCTATGGCTACACCTTC. It translates to CASSIEEVYGYTF. Looking up the rest from reference TRBV19 and TRBJ1-2 gives the full variable domain: DGGITQSPKYLFRKEGQNVTLSCEQNLNHDAMYWYRQDPGQGLRLIYYSQIVNDFQKGDIAEGYSVSREKKESFPLTVTSAQKNPTAFYLCASSIEEVYGYTFGSGTRLTVV.